The next 32 T cell receptor beta chains were all read from a single sample in a study of patients and donors after allogeneic stem cell transplantation (dated by TCRdb to about 2020). Receptors were amplified or captured by RT-PCR. Sequencer: NextSeq 550. TCRdb itself trimmed the public reads at Q25 with fastp, ran MiXCR and retained productive beta chains. Each CDR3 protein appears once, grouped with its most common genes and DNA. This sample gives some 880,000 distinct CDR3 sequences in total; 18% of them show up just once. Of the sample, about 6% is held by the ten largest clones. Sequencing used blood, either unsorted or a sorted T cell fraction (not recorded which). These receptors were collected from a human donor who was either an allogeneic HSCT recipient or a stem cell or donor lymphocyte infusion donor (not recorded which). It is not recorded whose cells these are; they may come from a transplant donor.

The chain uses TRBV11-2 and TRBJ2-7; weak D call: TRBD1 (6 bases). The CDR3 sequence is 13 residues long. Germline CDR1 and CDR2: SGHAT and FQNNGV. Trimming pared 5 bases from V and 6 bases from J, leaving 14 bases between. CDR3 loop: CASSLTGTPEQYF. DNA for the CDR3: TGTGCCAGCAGCCTTACAGGGACCCCCGAGCAGTACTTC.

V gene TRBV5-1 combines with J gene TRBJ2-1; TRBD2 matches at 11 bases. V shed 0 bases and J 0 bases; nucleotides not matched to a gene: 11. Germline V lookup: CDR1 SGHRS, CDR2 YFSETQ. This CDR3 comprises 20 residues. CDR3 amino acids: CASSLEASGRFSSSYNEQFF. The CDR3 nucleotides read TGCGCCAGCAGCTTGGAGGCTAGCGGGAGGTTTTCGAGCTCCTACAATGAGCAGTTCTTC.

This chain connects TRBV9 to TRBJ2-7, with D maybe TRBD1 (5 bases). CDR3 length equals 14 residues. Germline lookup yields CDR1 SGDLS and CDR2 YYNGEE. Trimming shortened V by 4 bases and J by 7 bases, and 18 bases separated the two germline ends. The CDR3 bases are TGTGCCAGCAGCCGCCGGACCCCGAAGGGGGAGCAGTACTTC. Translated: CASSRRTPKGEQYF.

This clonotype was recorded a few times. This chain connects TRBV12-3 or TRBV12-4 to TRBJ1-2, with 8 bases that match TRBD1. V lost 5 bases and J lost 8; bases outside the gene matches: 13. The CDR3 has 15 amino acids. The CDR3 spells CASSHKDRGGGGYTF. Here the CDR3 DNA reads TGTGCCAGCAGTCACAAAGACAGGGGTGGTGGGGGCTACACCTTC.

This chain joins TRBV9 and TRBJ2-7, with no clear D. The CDR3 runs to 14 residues. Germline values: CDR1 SGDLS, CDR2 YYNGEE. The V and J ends lost 0 bases and 0 bases respectively, with 7 bases between them. CDR3: CASSVAIVSYEQYF. Here the CDR3 DNA reads TGTGCCAGCAGCGTAGCTATAGTCTCCTACGAGCAGTACTTC. Drawing the rest from reference TRBV9 and TRBJ2-7, the complete variable domain is DSGVTQTPKHLITATGQRVTLRCSPRSGDLSVYWYQQSLDQGLQFLIQYYNGEERAKGNILERFSAQQFPDLHSELNLSSLELGDSALYFCASSVAIVSYEQYFGPGTRLTVT.

The V and J genes are TRBV9 and TRBJ1-1; TRBD1 matches at 7 bases. Trimming removed 0 bases from V and 8 bases from J; junction bases left unmatched: 1. This CDR3 contains 12 residues. Per the germline V gene, CDR1 is SGDLS and CDR2 is YYNGEE. CDR3 bases: TGTGCCAGCAGCGTAGTACAGGGGGAAGCTTTCTTT. This codes for CASSVVQGEAFF. Full variable domain (outside the CDR3, taken from reference TRBV9 and TRBJ1-1): DSGVTQTPKHLITATGQRVTLRCSPRSGDLSVYWYQQSLDQGLQFLIQYYNGEERAKGNILERFSAQQFPDLHSELNLSSLELGDSALYFCASSVVQGEAFFGQGTRLTVV.

Only a few counts were recorded for this clonotype. This chain links TRBV5-1 with TRBJ2-3, with a tentative D call TRBD1 (5 bases). This CDR3 is built from 13 residues. The V and J ends lost 0 bases and 6 bases respectively, with 8 bases between them. In germline, CDR1 is SGHRS, CDR2 YFSETQ. The CDR3 DNA is TGCGCCAGCAGCTTGGGGCCAGGGGATACGCAGTATTTT. Translation: CASSLGPGDTQYF.

This clonotype was seen more than once but under ten times. The chain joins TRBV30 to TRBJ2-7; D may correspond to TRBD1 or TRBD2 (5 bases each). The germline V and J ends were trimmed by 0 bases and 2 bases, with 11 bases remaining between them. Germline CDR1 and CDR2: GTSNPN and SVGIG (reference sequence). This CDR3 is built from 14 residues. For the CDR3, the DNA is TGTGCCTGGAGTGTTAAGGGACGGGCCTACGAGCAGTACTTC. Translation gives CAWSVKGRAYEQYF.

The table lists this clonotype with a few counts. Here the CDR3 reads CASSLFPEETQYF. The DNA for the CDR3 is TGTGCCAGCAGCTTGTTCCCCGAAGAGACCCAGTACTTC. This rearrangement joins TRBV5-6 to TRBJ2-5; no reliable D call. CDR1 and CDR2 (germline): SGHDT, YYEEEE. This CDR3 has 13 amino acids. The V and J ends lost 1 base and 3 bases respectively, with 7 bases between them.

This clonotype showed up many times. The gene calls are TRBV10-3 and TRBJ2-7; no clear D. V was clipped by 4 bases and J by 1 base, with 8 bases between them. Per the germline V gene, CDR1 is ENHRY and CDR2 is SYGVKD. The CDR3 runs to 13 residues. The CDR3 DNA follows: TGTGCCATCAGTGGGAACCGGTCCTACGAGCAGTACTTC. Residues: CAISGNRSYEQYF.

This clonotype was picked up a small number of times. This rearrangement joins TRBV4-1 to TRBJ2-5; D is possibly TRBD1 (5 bases). The V gene lost 2 bases and the J gene lost 3 bases, with 7 bases spanning the gap. The CDR3 spans 13 residues. Germline CDR1 MGHRA, CDR2 YSYEKL. CDR3 sequence: CASSQQGKETQYF. DNA for the CDR3: TGCGCCAGCAGCCAACAGGGTAAAGAGACCCAGTACTTC.

This clonotype was found a few times. The chain links TRBV15 to TRBJ2-1; D is ambiguous. V lost 1 base, J lost 9 bases, and 13 bases lay in between. Germline lookup yields CDR1 LNHNV and CDR2 YYDKDF (reference sequence). The CDR3 consists of 14 residues. CDR3 DNA sequence: TGTGCCACCAGCAGAGTTGCCGGTGGTATTGAGCAGTTCTTC. Protein sequence: CATSRVAGGIEQFF.

This clonotype was seen a few times. The chain joins TRBV5-1 to TRBJ2-7, with 15 positions matching TRBD2. This CDR3 has 18 amino acids. Germline V gives CDR1 SGHRS, CDR2 YFSETQ. Trimming took 4 bases from V and 0 from J; bases not matched to a gene: 8. This chain's CDR3 is CASSPGTSGGPRSYEQYF. CDR3 DNA sequence: TGCGCCAGCAGCCCTGGGACTAGCGGGGGGCCTCGCTCCTACGAGCAGTACTTC.

This clonotype showed up just a few times. The genes are TRBV12-3 or TRBV12-4 and TRBJ1-5; TRBD1 might be the D (5 bases). The CDR3 covers 15 residues. V was pared by 2 bases and J by 6 bases, with 14 bases between. The CDR3 sequence is CASSLRSGWPQPQHF. Written as DNA, the CDR3 is TGTGCCAGCAGTTTAAGGTCAGGGTGGCCTCAGCCCCAGCATTTT.

This clonotype was seen ten or more times. This chain links TRBV20-1 with TRBJ2-2; a weak D match, TRBD1 (5 bases). Germline values: CDR1 DFQATT, CDR2 SNEGSKA (reference sequence). This CDR3 is built from 14 residues. The V end lost 6 bases, the J end lost 1 base, and 12 bases lay between the germline ends. The CDR3 DNA is TGCAGTGCCGCAAGGGGCGGGAACACCGGGGAGCTGTTTTTT. As protein: CSAARGGNTGELFF.

This clonotype was seen only a few times. V is TRBV4-3 and J is TRBJ2-2, with D uncertain. The CDR3 has 15 residues. The germline V gene encodes CDR1 LGHNA and CDR2 YSLEER. V shed 0 bases and J shed 5 bases, with 10 bases lying between them. The CDR3 DNA sequence: TGCGCCAGCAGCCAAGATTACTGGATTACCGGGGAGCTGTTTTTT. Residues: CASSQDYWITGELFF.

The chain couples TRBV5-6 to TRBJ1-5, with no clear D. Trimming stripped 4 bases from V and 1 base from J, with 15 bases between. From germline, CDR1 is SGHDT and CDR2 YYEEEE. The CDR3 loop spans 16 amino acids. CDR3 protein: CASSRGGPYSNQPQHF. DNA of the CDR3: TGTGCCAGCAGCCGGGGTGGGCCGTACAGCAATCAGCCCCAGCATTTT.

V gene TRBV6-1 combines with J gene TRBJ1-1; perhaps TRBD1 as D (6 bases). CDR3 length equals 17 residues. In germline, CDR1 is MNHNS, CDR2 SASEGT. The V gene lost 6 bases and the J gene lost 4 bases, with 24 bases spanning the gap. The DNA for the CDR3 is TGTGCCAGCAGACCCATCGCCTCGCGGGGGCGAGTCACTGAAGCTTTCTTT. Translating gives CASRPIASRGRVTEAFF.

The table lists this clonotype with a few counts. The chain carries TRBV7-9 and TRBJ2-7; 9 nucleotides align to TRBD2. V shed 5 bases and J 2 bases; nucleotides not matched to a gene: 7. The CDR3 consists of 15 residues. Germline V gene sequence: CDR1 SEHNR, CDR2 FQNEAQ (reference sequence). CDR3 sequence reads: CASSPATSGPYEQYF. The CDR3 nucleotides read TGTGCCAGCAGCCCAGCGACTAGCGGACCCTACGAGCAGTACTTC. Full variable domain (outside the CDR3, taken from reference TRBV7-9 and TRBJ2-7): DTGVSQNPRHKITKRGQNVTFRCDPISEHNRLYWYRQTLGQGPEFLTYFQNEAQLEKSRLLSDRFSAERPKGSFSTLEIQRTEQGDSAMYLCASSPATSGPYEQYFGPGTRLTVT.

This clonotype came up a few times. J is TRBJ2-2 and V is TRBV12-3 or TRBV12-4; 12 bases agree with TRBD2. Trimming took 5 bases from V and 1 from J; bases not matched to a gene: 5. This CDR3 is 17 amino acids long. Written as DNA, the CDR3 is TGTGCCAGCAGTCCCCTGGGACTAGCGGGGAACACCGGGGAGCTGTTTTTT. It yields the protein CASSPLGLAGNTGELFF.

Concerning this clonotype itself: The junction does not match germline at one end; this may be a read error. This sequence joins TRBV6-1 and TRBJ2-2; D gene uncertain. The CDR3 extends over 16 amino acids. Germline CDR1 MNHNS, CDR2 SASEGT. CDR3 loop: CASSGPGPPHTEELFF. The CDR3 DNA reads as TGTGCCAGCAGTGGGCCGGGTCCTCCTCACACCGAGGAGCTGTTTTTT.

This clonotype was seen ten or more times. This chain connects TRBV4-2 to TRBJ1-6, with a tentative D call TRBD1 (5 bases). The V and J ends lost 4 bases and 8 bases respectively, with 18 bases between them. Germline loops: CDR1 LGHNA, CDR2 YNFKEQ. This CDR3 is 16 amino acids long. CDR3 region: CASSLSPGVRDSPLHF. The CDR3 nucleotides are TGTGCCAGCAGCCTCTCCCCCGGGGTCAGGGATTCACCCCTCCACTTT.

The rearrangement links TRBV7-3 to TRBJ1-2, with D maybe TRBD1 (5 bases). Trimming removed 5 bases from V and 13 bases from J, with 26 bases in between. CDR3 length: 15 amino acids. Germline values: CDR1 SGHTA, CDR2 FQGTGA. CDR3 sequence: CASSRTPGSGGVFTF. CDR3 nucleotides: TGTGCCAGCAGCCGAACACCGGGATCTGGGGGGGTATTCACCTTC. The variable domain in full, with the rest retrieved from reference TRBV7-3 and TRBJ1-2, is GAGVSQTPSNKVTEKGKYVELRCDPISGHTALYWYRQSLGQGPEFLIYFQGTGAADDSGLPNDRFFAVRPEGSVSTLKIQRTERGDSAVYLCASSRTPGSGGVFTFGSGTRLTVV.

This chain connects TRBV24-1 to TRBJ1-5; D gene unclear. Germline loops: CDR1 KGHDR, CDR2 SFDVKD. The CDR3 runs 12 residues. Deletions cut 3 bases from V and 5 bases from J, with 4 bases between. The CDR3 DNA reads TGTGCCACCAGTGATGCCCATCAGCCCCAGCATTTT. This codes for CATSDAHQPQHF.

The chain combines TRBV20-1 with TRBJ1-1; no clear D gene. Germline CDR1 DFQATT, CDR2 SNEGSKA (reference sequence). Trimming pared 3 bases from V and 3 bases from J, leaving 8 bases between. The length of the CDR3 is 12 residues. CDR3 DNA sequence: TGCAGTGCTAGTACCAGACACACTGAAGCTTTCTTT. Translation: CSASTRHTEAFF.

This clonotype came up once. This chain uses TRBV6-2 or TRBV6-3 with TRBJ1-5; 9 nucleotides line up with TRBD1. With V trimmed by 0 bases and J by 4 bases, 7 bases remained unmatched. The CDR3 spans 17 residues. CDR1 and CDR2 (germline): MNHEY, SVGEGT. The chain's CDR3 is CASSYSGQGSQNQPQHF. The CDR3 nucleotides are TGTGCCAGCAGTTACTCGGGACAGGGAAGTCAGAATCAGCCCCAGCATTTT.

This clonotype appeared many times. V and J are TRBV12-3 or TRBV12-4 and TRBJ2-4; 7 bases are shared with TRBD1. V was clipped by 5 bases and J by 1 base; unmatched bases: 5. The CDR3 totals 15 residues. The CDR3 coding sequence is TGTGCCAGCAGTCCCGACAGGGCGGCCAAAAACATTCAGTACTTC. It specifies CASSPDRAAKNIQYF.

The chain couples TRBV5-1 to TRBJ2-2, with 9 bases matching TRBD2. Losses at the gene ends were 0 bases for V and 5 bases for J; bases not matched to a gene: 11. In germline, CDR1 is SGHRS, CDR2 YFSETQ. This CDR3 comprises 18 residues. The CDR3 reads CASSLVQAGGTRTGELFF. DNA of the CDR3: TGCGCCAGCAGCTTGGTTCAAGCGGGGGGAACTCGGACCGGGGAGCTGTTTTTT.

The rearrangement joins TRBV7-2 to TRBJ2-7, with 9 bases identical to TRBD2. The CDR3 spans 19 residues. With 7 bases clipped from V and 0 bases from J, the junction kept 19 bases outside the gene matches. Germline CDR1 SGHTA, CDR2 FQGNSA. The DNA for the CDR3 is TGTGCCAGCACCTCAGCCAGGGGCGGGGGGGCCCGCTACTCCTACGAGCAGTACTTC. Amino acids: CASTSARGGGARYSYEQYF.

This clonotype has more than one count but fewer than ten. V usage is TRBV7-3 and J usage is TRBJ2-2, with D unresolved. The V gene lost 2 bases and the J gene lost 3 bases, with 7 bases spanning the gap. CDR1 is SGHTA and CDR2 is FQGTGA in the germline V gene. The CDR3 is 14 residues long. The CDR3 nucleotides read TGTGCCAGCAGCTTACAACTCCACACCGGGGAGCTGTTTTTT. Translating it yields CASSLQLHTGELFF.

This clonotype has only a few counts. The chain recombines TRBV12-3 or TRBV12-4 with TRBJ1-2; D gene uncertain. V shed 5 bases and J shed 8 bases, with 18 bases lying between them. This CDR3 contains 14 residues. CDR3 sequence reads: CASSVPRARGGYTF. DNA of the CDR3: TGTGCCAGCAGTGTACCGCGGGCCCGAGGGGGCTACACCTTC.

The chain joins TRBV18 to TRBJ2-2, with 7 positions matching TRBD1. The CDR3 runs to 16 residues. With V trimmed by 0 bases and J by 4 bases, 5 bases remained unmatched. Germline values: CDR1 KGHSH, CDR2 LQKENI. The CDR3 coding sequence is TGTGCCAGCTCACCACCGGACAGGTTTCTCACCGGGGAGCTGTTTTTT. Amino acid sequence: CASSPPDRFLTGELFF. The full variable domain, completed using reference TRBV18 and TRBJ2-2, is NAGVMQNPRHLVRRRGQEARLRCSPMKGHSHVYWYRQLPEEGLKFMVYLQKENIIDESGMPKERFSAEFPKEGPSILRIQQVVRGDSAAYFCASSPPDRFLTGELFFGEGSRLTVL.